The source of this T cell receptor beta chain is a study of CD8 T cells in Susac syndrome. Overall study context: Blood was drawn from Susac syndrome patients while they were therapy-naive, on corticosteroids, or on intravenous immunoglobulin alone.

The RNA input was roughly 0.5 to 1 ug, and it was reverse transcribed with random hexamers. One entry per CDR3 protein, called by TCRdb with MiXCR from the immunoSEQ multiplex PCR reads. The data hold under 250,000 distinct CDR3 sequences, with about 94% observed a single time. Peripheral blood CD8+ and CD4+ T cells were profiled by TCR beta sequencing. Isolation of CD8+ and CD4+ T cells was performed negatively, whereas enrichment of TEMRA cells was done by FACS. Study-wide points: The TCR sequencing and HLA analysis in the study involved a relatively small number of individuals, as the study acknowledged.

With respect to this clonotype: The antigen remains unidentified.

Germline-derived CDR1 and CDR2 are LNHDA and SQIVND (reference sequence). Trimming removed 7 bases at V and 3 bases at J, with 18 bases between. The CDR3 consists of 15 residues. This receptor was obtained from a human donor with Susac syndrome. The chain combines TRBV19 with TRBJ1-2, with a tentative D call TRBD1 (5 bases). The material sequenced was CD4+ T cells from PBMCs. CDR3 protein: CASTRRGAGDYGYTF. CDR3 nucleotide sequence: TGTGCCAGTACCCGAAGAGGGGCAGGAGACTATGGCTACACCTTC.